This T cell receptor (beta chain) was identified in a study of Graves' ophthalmopathy and Graves' hyperthyroidism. Points from the study as a whole: Blood contained most expanded thyroid clonotypes exceeding 0.001 frequency.

Amplification of TCR beta CDR3 regions used RNA transcripts. Second-round multiplex PCR came after a first-round RT-PCR that employed HTBI primers. Each CDR3 protein is one row after TCRdb ran MiXCR on the multiplex PCR reads. The sample has about 740,000 distinct CDR3 sequences, 35% to 50% seen once. Clinicians made diagnoses from clinical symptoms, serum thyroxine, TRAb, thyroid ultrasound and orbital computed tomography. V lost 4 bases and J lost 0, with 13 bases in between. Germline V gene sequence: CDR1 SGDLS, CDR2 YYNGEE. The CDR3 covers 15 residues. As concerns this clonotype: Its antigen is unknown.

This chain connects TRBV9 to TRBJ1-1; no firm D call. The receptor comes from an adult man with Graves' ophthalmopathy. Input material: peripheral blood. CDR3 region: CASSSQTAMNTEAFF. CDR3 sequence (DNA): TGTGCCAGCAGCAGTCAGACGGCTATGAACACTGAAGCTTTCTTT.